This T cell receptor beta chain was identified during a study of Graves' ophthalmopathy and Graves' hyperthyroidism. This clonotype was recorded a few times. Amplification targeted the TCR beta CDR3 regions, with RNA transcripts as the source material. The first-round RT-PCR employed HTBI primers together with the Qiagen OneStep RT-PCR kit. A multiplex PCR was then performed as the second round. TCRdb re-called the multiplex PCR reads through MiXCR, storing one row per CDR3 protein. This table has hundreds of thousands of distinct CDR3 sequences, 20% to 25% appearing once. Material for sequencing was peripheral blood. The clonotype comes from a woman under 30 with stable Graves' hyperthyroidism. Some clones in this sample may be carry-over from other donors' samples.

CDR3 coding DNA: TGTGCCAGCAGCTACGGGACGGCTACAAGTGAGACCCAGTACTTC. This codes for CASSYGTATSETQYF. The V call is TRBV11-2, the J call TRBJ2-5; perhaps D is TRBD1 or TRBD2 (5 bases each). Germline V gives CDR1 SGHAT, CDR2 FQNNGV. This CDR3 is 15 amino acids long. V lost 4 bases to trimming and J lost 5 bases, with 17 bases between them.